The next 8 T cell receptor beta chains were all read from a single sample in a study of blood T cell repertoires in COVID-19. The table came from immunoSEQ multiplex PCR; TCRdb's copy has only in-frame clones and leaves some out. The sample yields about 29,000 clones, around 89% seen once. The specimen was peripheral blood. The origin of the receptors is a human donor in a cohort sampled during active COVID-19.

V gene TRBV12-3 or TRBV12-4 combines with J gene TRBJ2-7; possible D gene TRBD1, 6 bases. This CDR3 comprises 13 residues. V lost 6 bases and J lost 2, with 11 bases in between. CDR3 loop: CASRSGTPYEQYF. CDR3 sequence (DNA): TGTGCCAGCAGATCCGGGACACCCTACGAGCAGTACTTC.

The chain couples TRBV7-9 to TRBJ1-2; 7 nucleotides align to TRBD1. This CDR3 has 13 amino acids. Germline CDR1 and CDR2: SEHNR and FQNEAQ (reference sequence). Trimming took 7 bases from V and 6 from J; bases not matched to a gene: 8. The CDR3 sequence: CASNRGQSNGYTF. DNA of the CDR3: TGTGCCAGCAACCGGGGACAGTCGAATGGCTACACCTTC.

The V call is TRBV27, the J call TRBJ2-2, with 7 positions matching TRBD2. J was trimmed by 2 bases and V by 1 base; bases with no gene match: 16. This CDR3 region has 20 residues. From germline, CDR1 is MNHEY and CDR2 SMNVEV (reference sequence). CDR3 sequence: CASSLYPPLSSGFNTGELFF. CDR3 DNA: TGTGCCAGCAGTTTATATCCCCCCCTTTCTAGCGGCTTTAACACCGGGGAGCTGTTTTTT.

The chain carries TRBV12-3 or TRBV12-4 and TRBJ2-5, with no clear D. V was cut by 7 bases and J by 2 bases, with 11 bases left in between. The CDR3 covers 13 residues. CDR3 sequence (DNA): TGTGCCAGCACTAGGTCTAAACAAGAGACCCAGTACTTC. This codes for CASTRSKQETQYF.

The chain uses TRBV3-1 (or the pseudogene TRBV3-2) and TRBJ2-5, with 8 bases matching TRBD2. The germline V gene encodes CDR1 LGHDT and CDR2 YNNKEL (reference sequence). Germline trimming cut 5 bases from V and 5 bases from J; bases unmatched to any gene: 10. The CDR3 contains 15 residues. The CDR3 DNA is TGTGCCAGCAGCACGGGGGGGTCCCGTCCGGAGACCCAGTACTTC. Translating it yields CASSTGGSRPETQYF.

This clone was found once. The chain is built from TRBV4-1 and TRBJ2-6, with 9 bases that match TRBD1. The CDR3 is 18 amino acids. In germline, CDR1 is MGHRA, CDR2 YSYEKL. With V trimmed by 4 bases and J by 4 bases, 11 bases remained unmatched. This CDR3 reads CASSPLQGANAGANVLTF. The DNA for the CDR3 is TGCGCCAGCAGCCCGCTACAGGGGGCGAATGCCGGGGCCAACGTCCTGACTTTC.

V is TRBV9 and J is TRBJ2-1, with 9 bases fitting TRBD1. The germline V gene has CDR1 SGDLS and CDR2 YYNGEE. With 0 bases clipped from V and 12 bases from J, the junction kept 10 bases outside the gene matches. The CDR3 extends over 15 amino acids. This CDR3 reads CASSVEGQGFLGQFF. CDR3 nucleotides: TGTGCCAGCAGCGTAGAGGGACAGGGATTTTTGGGGCAGTTCTTC.

CDR3 DNA sequence: TGTGCCAGCAGTGCGTCTAGTGGATATACGCAGTATTTT. Its translation is CASSASSGYTQYF. The genes are TRBV6-4 and TRBJ2-3; D is uncertain. CDR1 MRHNA and CDR2 SNTAGT come from the germline V gene. V lost 4 bases, J lost 7 bases, and 12 bases lay in between. CDR3 length: 13 residues.